The 5 T cell receptor beta chains reported below all come from one sample, sequenced in a study of blood T cells in healthy people across ages. Together with a sample-barcoded 5' primer, a J-beta primer mix was included in a second PCR lasting roughly 6 to 12 cycles. In TCRdb, the 5' RACE reads were re-called with MiXCR into one record per CDR3 protein. The sample shows 550,000 to 650,000 distinct CDR3 sequences, approximately 30% of them seen only once. The sample taken for sequencing was blood. The receptors come from a woman older than 75 in good health.

CDR3 nucleotides: TGCAGTGCTAGAGGGGCTAGCGGGGGGATCACAGATACGCAGTATTTT. This codes for CSARGASGGITDTQYF. The chain couples TRBV20-1 to TRBJ2-3, with 11 nucleotides matching TRBD2. The CDR3 is 16 amino acids. With 1 base clipped from V and 2 bases from J, the junction kept 5 bases outside the gene matches. CDR1 and CDR2 from the germline V gene are DFQATT and SNEGSKA (reference sequence).

The chain has TRBV11-2 and TRBJ1-1; 8 bases are shared with TRBD1. After removal of 5 bases from V and 10 bases from J, the junction contained 12 bases not matched to a gene. The CDR3 length is 14 residues. Germline CDR1 reads SGHAT; CDR2 reads FQNNGV. This chain's CDR3 is CASSLLDREVTAFF. In nucleotides, the CDR3 is TGTGCCAGCAGCCTTTTGGACAGGGAAGTAACAGCTTTCTTT.

This clonotype was seen a single time. V is TRBV20-1 and J is TRBJ2-1, with 14 bases that match TRBD2. This CDR3 contains 15 residues. Germline CDR1 is DFQATT and CDR2 is SNEGSKA (reference sequence). V was pared by 4 bases and J by 6 bases, with 5 bases of the junction left unmatched. The CDR3 sequence: CSAISGTSGSNEQFF. Here the CDR3 DNA reads TGCAGTGCTATCTCAGGGACTAGCGGGAGCAATGAGCAGTTCTTC.

The V gene is TRBV4-2, the J gene TRBJ2-5; 8 bases are a match to TRBD2. CDR1 is LGHNA and CDR2 is YNFKEQ in the germline V gene. The J segment lost 3 bases and the V segment lost 0 bases, leaving 3 bases of the junction unmatched. This CDR3 contains 15 residues. The CDR3 coding sequence is TGTGCCAGCAGCCAAGAGGGAGCGGGGGAAGAGACCCAGTACTTC. Amino acids: CASSQEGAGEETQYF.

V gene TRBV20-1 combines with J gene TRBJ2-5; 8 nucleotides align to TRBD2. J lost 7 bases, V lost 5 bases, and 15 bases had no gene match. This CDR3 contains 15 residues. Germline CDR1 is DFQATT and CDR2 is SNEGSKA (reference sequence). The chain's CDR3 is CSARPLAGGRVTQYF. The CDR3 DNA reads TGCAGTGCTCGCCCACTGGCGGGGGGAAGGGTGACCCAGTACTTC.